This passage covers 21 T cell receptor beta chains from one sample sequenced in a study of blood T cell repertoires in COVID-19. The method was immunoSEQ multiplex PCR; TCRdb's version includes in-frame clones alone and lacks a portion of them. The top ten hold 0.85% to 0.95% of the sample, which has about 190,000 clones, approximately 87% seen once. The sequenced sample consisted of peripheral blood. These receptors came from a woman aged 18 to 35 who had recovered from COVID-19.

The CDR3 nucleotides are TGTGCCGCATCTCGGCCGGGACTAGCGGGGGGGCGGGTTGCAGATACGCAGTATTTT. Its protein is CAASRPGLAGGRVADTQYF. V and J are TRBV24-1 and TRBJ2-3, with TRBD2 identical over 16 bases. Germline V gives CDR1 KGHDR, CDR2 SFDVKD. Trimming took 12 bases from V and 4 from J; bases not matched to a gene: 18. The CDR3 contains 19 residues.

CDR3 region: CSVGGPYGYTF. The CDR3 region has the DNA TGCAGCGTTGGCGGGCCTTATGGCTACACCTTC. V gene TRBV29-1 combines with J gene TRBJ1-2; D ambiguous. Germline V gives CDR1 SQVTM, CDR2 ANQGSEA. CDR3 length: 11 amino acids. Trimming took off 4 bases at V and 5 bases at J, with 8 bases between the two ends.

V gene TRBV7-2 combines with J gene TRBJ1-5; D not certain. Per the germline V gene, CDR1 is SGHTA and CDR2 is FQGNSA. The CDR3 runs to 15 residues. Trimming stripped 0 bases from V and 2 bases from J, with 8 bases between. CDR3 sequence (DNA): TGTGCCAGCAGCTTAGCCGGGGAGCGCAATCAGCCCCAGCATTTT. Translation: CASSLAGERNQPQHF.

The chain joins TRBV7-2 to TRBJ2-7, with TRBD1 as a possible D gene (7 bases). The CDR3 loop spans 14 amino acids. V lost 5 bases to trimming and J lost 0 bases, with 11 bases between them. CDR1 SGHTA and CDR2 FQGNSA come from the germline V gene. The CDR3, as DNA: TGTGCCAGCAGCGCGGGACAGATCTCCTACGAGCAGTACTTC. Its translation: CASSAGQISYEQYF.

The chain carries TRBV12-3 or TRBV12-4 and TRBJ2-1, with no clear D. The V end was cut by 6 bases, the J end by 4 bases, with 10 bases between. This CDR3 comprises 13 residues. CDR3 in DNA: TGTGCCAGCAGGTTGGCCCGATACAATGAGCAGTTCTTC. This codes for CASRLARYNEQFF.

The rearrangement uses TRBV2 and TRBJ1-3; TRBD1 matches 7 bases. The CDR3 covers 15 residues. Unmatched junction bases numbered 4, after V lost 5 bases and J lost 0 bases. Germline V gene data show CDR1 as SNHLY and CDR2 as FYNNEI. The CDR3 DNA reads TGTGCCAGCAGTCGGACAGGAAGCTCTGGAAACACCATATATTTT. This translates into CASSRTGSSGNTIYF.

The chain links TRBV3-1 (or the pseudogene TRBV3-2) to TRBJ2-7; TRBD1 matches at 8 bases. Germline CDR1 LGHDT, CDR2 YNNKEL (reference sequence). V was pared by 5 bases and J by 3 bases, with 6 bases of the junction left unmatched. The CDR3 has 14 residues. CDR3 loop: CASSFSTGGYEQYF. As DNA, the CDR3 is TGTGCCAGCAGCTTCTCTACAGGGGGCTACGAGCAGTACTTC.

This clone was recorded only once. V is TRBV14 and J is TRBJ1-1; D is perhaps TRBD1 (6 bases). Germline loops: CDR1 SGHDN, CDR2 FVKESK. CDR3 length: 15 amino acids. Between the trimmed V and J ends, which lost 3 bases and 3 bases, there was a span of 14 bases. CDR3 residues: CASSHFDRTDTEAFF. The CDR3, as DNA: TGTGCCAGCAGCCACTTTGACAGGACGGACACTGAAGCTTTCTTT.

This chain joins TRBV10-1 and TRBJ2-7; no clear D gene. The V gene's germline CDR1 is WNHNN and CDR2 SYGVQD (reference sequence). Trimming stripped 2 bases from V and 0 bases from J, with 17 bases between. This CDR3 is 17 amino acids long. The CDR3 here is CASSESPPTESSYEQYV. In nucleotides, the CDR3 is TGCGCCAGCAGTGAGAGTCCACCCACGGAGAGCTCCTACGAGCAGTACGTC.

This chain uses TRBV21-1 with TRBJ2-7; the tabulated D call, TRBD2, remains unverified against the DNA. TRBV21-1 corresponds to a pseudogene. This CDR3 is built from 16 residues. DNA of the CDR3: TGTGCCAGCAGCAAAGTGGTTTCCGGGGAGGCGTACGAGCAGTACGTC. The encoded protein is CASSKVVSGEAYEQYV.

The CDR3, as DNA: TGTGCCAGCAGTCAAGACAGGGTTGGTGGCTACACCTTC. It yields the protein CASSQDRVGGYTF. The chain combines TRBV6-2 or TRBV6-3 with TRBJ1-2, with 7 nucleotides matching TRBD1. J was trimmed by 7 bases and V by 5 bases; bases with no gene match: 7. CDR1 and CDR2 from the germline V gene are MNHEY and SVGEGT. This CDR3 is 13 amino acids long.

This chain joins TRBV27 and TRBJ1-1; D remains ambiguous. Looked up from germline, CDR1 is MNHEY and CDR2 is SMNVEV (reference sequence). Trimming removed 4 bases from V and 0 bases from J, with 9 bases in between. The CDR3 runs to 14 residues. CDR3 in DNA: TGTGCCAGCAGTTCATACAGTATGAACACTGAAGCTTTCTTT. This translates into CASSSYSMNTEAFF.

This clone was seen a handful of times. V usage is TRBV27 and J usage is TRBJ2-7; a weak D match, TRBD2 (5 bases). Germline V CDR1 and CDR2: MNHEY, SMNVEV (reference sequence). This CDR3 has 14 residues. The V and J ends lost 4 bases and 0 bases respectively, with 10 bases between them. The CDR3 loop is CASSYQAGSYEQYV. The CDR3 DNA reads TGTGCCAGCAGTTACCAGGCGGGCTCCTACGAGCAGTACGTC.

This clone occurred once. V gene TRBV5-6 combines with J gene TRBJ2-3, with 7 bases identical to TRBD2. This CDR3 is 14 amino acids long. The germline gives CDR1 SGHDT, CDR2 YYEEEE. V lost 4 bases, J lost 0 bases, and 2 bases stayed unmatched. This CDR3 reads CASSRRGSTDTQYF. The CDR3 DNA reads as TGTGCCAGCAGCCGGCGGGGGAGCACAGATACGCAGTATTTT.

This chain links TRBV30 with TRBJ2-1; 9 positions match TRBD1. The CDR3 is made up of 13 amino acids. The V gene end was trimmed by 1 base and the J gene end by 9 bases; junction bases not matched to a gene: 4. The germline V gene encodes CDR1 GTSNPN and CDR2 SVGIG (reference sequence). This CDR3 is CAWSGGTGFEQFF. CDR3 nucleotides: TGTGCCTGGAGTGGGGGGACAGGGTTTGAGCAGTTCTTC. Combining the CDR3 with reference TRBV30 and TRBJ2-1 gives the whole variable domain SQTIHQWPATLVQPVGSPLSLECTVEGTSNPNLYWYRQAAGRGLQLLFYSVGIGQISSEVPQNLSASRPQDRQFILSSKKLLLSDSGFYLCAWSGGTGFEQFFGPGTRLTVL.

The chain links TRBV18 to TRBJ1-1; D not resolved. The germline CDR1 and CDR2 sequences are KGHSH and LQKENI. The CDR3 is 14 residues long. The ends were cut back, 6 bases at V and 3 bases at J, with 14 bases in the middle. CDR3 protein: CASSQSQRHTEAFF. In DNA form, the CDR3 reads TGTGCCAGCTCTCAATCCCAGCGGCACACTGAAGCTTTCTTT.

A single count supports this clone. The V gene is TRBV7-9, the J gene TRBJ2-3; 16 bases match TRBD2. With V trimmed by 5 bases and J by 1 base, 6 bases remained unmatched. The V gene's germline CDR1 is SEHNR and CDR2 FQNEAQ (reference sequence). This CDR3 comprises 18 residues. The CDR3 is CASSPGTSGGVGTDTQYF. The CDR3 region has the DNA TGTGCCAGCAGCCCAGGGACTAGCGGGGGGGTTGGCACAGATACGCAGTATTTT.

The V call is TRBV4-1, the J call TRBJ1-1; D remains ambiguous. The ends were cut back, 2 bases at V and 0 bases at J, with 13 bases in the middle. Germline V CDR1 and CDR2: MGHRA, YSYEKL. The CDR3 loop spans 16 amino acids. The CDR3 here is CASSQLLHSMNTEAFF. DNA of the CDR3: TGCGCCAGCAGCCAATTACTTCATTCCATGAACACTGAAGCTTTCTTT.

The rearrangement joins TRBV19 to TRBJ2-7, with D possibly being TRBD2 (6 bases). Trimming removed 1 base at V and 6 bases at J, with 10 bases between. The CDR3 loop spans 13 amino acids. Per the germline V gene, CDR1 is LNHDA and CDR2 is SQIVND (reference sequence). For the CDR3, the DNA is TGTGCCAGTAGTATAGGCGGGGTTGGCGAGCAGTACTTC. Its translation is CASSIGGVGEQYF.

V is TRBV29-1 and J is TRBJ2-2, with a weak D call TRBD2 (6 bases). The CDR3 consists of 12 residues. The germline V gene has CDR1 SQVTM and CDR2 ANQGSEA. The V gene lost 6 bases and the J gene lost 5 bases, with 10 bases spanning the gap. The CDR3 reads CSVAGLTGELFF. Here the CDR3 DNA reads TGCAGCGTCGCGGGACTTACCGGGGAGCTGTTTTTT.

The chain carries TRBV7-2 and TRBJ2-7; 7 bases line up with TRBD1. The CDR3 length is 14 residues. In germline, CDR1 is SGHTA, CDR2 FQGNSA. V was clipped by 1 base and J by 3 bases; unmatched bases: 3. DNA for the CDR3: TGTGCCAGCAGCTTAGGGACAGGCCGCTACGAGCAGTACGTC. It specifies CASSLGTGRYEQYV.